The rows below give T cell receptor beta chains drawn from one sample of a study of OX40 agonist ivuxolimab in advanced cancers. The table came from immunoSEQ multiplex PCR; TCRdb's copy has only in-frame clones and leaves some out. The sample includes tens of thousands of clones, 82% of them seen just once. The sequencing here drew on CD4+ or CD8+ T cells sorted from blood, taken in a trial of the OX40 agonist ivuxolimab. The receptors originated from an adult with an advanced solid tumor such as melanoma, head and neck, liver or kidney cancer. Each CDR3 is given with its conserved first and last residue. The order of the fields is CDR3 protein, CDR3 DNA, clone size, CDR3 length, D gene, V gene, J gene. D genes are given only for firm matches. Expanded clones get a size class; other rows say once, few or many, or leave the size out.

cdr3_aa: CASSPGVGYEQYF; cdr3_nt: TGTGCCAGCAGCCCAGGGGTCGGCTACGAGCAGTACTTC; clone_size: .; cdr3_length: 13; d_call: .; v_call: TRBV28; j_call: TRBJ2-7
cdr3_aa: CASSLAGDVQETQYF; cdr3_nt: TGTGCCAGCAGTCTCGCAGGGGACGTACAAGAGACCCAGTACTTC; clone_size: .; cdr3_length: 15; d_call: .; v_call: TRBV5-4; j_call: TRBJ2-5
cdr3_aa: CASSVGIPYNEQFF; cdr3_nt: TGTGCCAGCAGCGTAGGAATCCCCTACAATGAGCAGTTCTTC; clone_size: once; cdr3_length: 14; d_call: .; v_call: TRBV9; j_call: TRBJ2-1
cdr3_aa: CASSLQGGNYGYTF; cdr3_nt: TGTGCCAGCAGTCTACAGGGTGGGAACTATGGCTACACCTTC; clone_size: large; cdr3_length: 14; d_call: .; v_call: TRBV27; j_call: TRBJ1-2
cdr3_aa: CASTRVGNTIYF; cdr3_nt: TGTGCCAGCACGCGGGTCGGGAACACCATATATTTT; clone_size: .; cdr3_length: 12; d_call: .; v_call: TRBV2; j_call: TRBJ1-3
cdr3_aa: CAWRVRGGGLIRTDTQYF; cdr3_nt: TGTGCCTGGAGGGTCAGGGGGGGTGGACTTATCCGCACAGATACGCAGTATTTT; clone_size: once; cdr3_length: 18; d_call: .; v_call: TRBV30; j_call: TRBJ2-3
cdr3_aa: CASSLAPGQGARAFF; cdr3_nt: TGTGCCAGCAGCTTAGCGCCGGGACAGGGGGCTAGGGCTTTCTTT; clone_size: .; cdr3_length: 15; d_call: TRBD1; v_call: TRBV7-9; j_call: TRBJ1-1
cdr3_aa: CASSLRDKGNTGELFF; cdr3_nt: TGTGCCAGCAGCTTGAGGGACAAGGGGAACACCGGGGAGCTGTTTTTT; clone_size: .; cdr3_length: 16; d_call: .; v_call: TRBV7-8; j_call: TRBJ2-2
cdr3_aa: CATKLAGGGYTF; cdr3_nt: TGTGCCACTAAATTAGCGGGGGGTGGCTACACCTTC; clone_size: few; cdr3_length: 12; d_call: .; v_call: TRBV2; j_call: TRBJ1-2
cdr3_aa: CATSKVGASYNEQFF; cdr3_nt: TGTGCCACCAGCAAAGTTGGAGCCTCCTACAATGAGCAGTTCTTC; clone_size: .; cdr3_length: 15; d_call: .; v_call: TRBV15; j_call: TRBJ2-1
cdr3_aa: CASSPDRGLQPQHF; cdr3_nt: TGTGCCAGCAGCCCCGACAGGGGTCTACAGCCCCAGCATTTT; clone_size: .; cdr3_length: 14; d_call: TRBD1; v_call: TRBV9; j_call: TRBJ1-5
cdr3_aa: CASSPSVQETQYF; cdr3_nt: TGTGCCAGCAGCCCTAGCGTCCAAGAGACCCAGTACTTC; clone_size: .; cdr3_length: 13; d_call: .; v_call: TRBV2; j_call: TRBJ2-5
cdr3_aa: CASKEKRENGDTQYF; cdr3_nt: TGTGCCAGCAAAGAAAAGCGGGAGAACGGAGATACGCAGTATTTT; clone_size: .; cdr3_length: 15; d_call: TRBD2; v_call: TRBV2; j_call: TRBJ2-3
cdr3_aa: CSAFRVDEQFF; cdr3_nt: TGCAGTGCCTTCCGAGTTGATGAGCAGTTCTTC; clone_size: medium-sized; cdr3_length: 11; d_call: .; v_call: TRBV20-1; j_call: TRBJ2-1
cdr3_aa: CASSSGTASSGANVLTF; cdr3_nt: TGTGCCAGCAGCTCCGGGACAGCGAGCTCTGGGGCCAACGTCCTGACTTTC; clone_size: .; cdr3_length: 17; d_call: TRBD1; v_call: TRBV7-9; j_call: TRBJ2-6
cdr3_aa: CASSLVGTEAFF; cdr3_nt: TGCGCCAGCAGCTTGGTAGGGACTGAAGCTTTCTTT; clone_size: .; cdr3_length: 12; d_call: .; v_call: TRBV5-1; j_call: TRBJ1-1
cdr3_aa: CASSLEGSNYGYTF; cdr3_nt: TGCGCCAGCAGCTTGGAAGGCAGCAACTATGGCTACACCTTC; clone_size: once; cdr3_length: 14; d_call: .; v_call: TRBV5-1; j_call: TRBJ1-2
cdr3_aa: CASSFRDATNEKLFF; cdr3_nt: TGTGCCAGCAGCTTTAGGGATGCAACTAATGAAAAACTGTTTTTT; clone_size: .; cdr3_length: 15; d_call: .; v_call: TRBV5-6; j_call: TRBJ1-4
cdr3_aa: CASSRGLNTEAFF; cdr3_nt: TGTGCCAGCAGCCGGGGGCTGAACACTGAAGCTTTCTTT; clone_size: few; cdr3_length: 13; d_call: .; v_call: TRBV4-2; j_call: TRBJ1-1
cdr3_aa: CASSLGQGVDEQYF; cdr3_nt: TGTGCCAGCAGCTTAGGACAGGGGGTCGACGAGCAGTACTTC; clone_size: .; cdr3_length: 14; d_call: TRBD1; v_call: TRBV5-5; j_call: TRBJ2-7
cdr3_aa: CASSRSTTKETQYF; cdr3_nt: TGTGCCAGCAGTCGATCTACTACCAAAGAGACCCAGTACTTC; clone_size: .; cdr3_length: 14; d_call: .; v_call: TRBV28; j_call: TRBJ2-5
cdr3_aa: CASSPGTGITDTQYF; cdr3_nt: TGCGCCAGCAGCCCCGGGACAGGGATCACAGATACGCAGTATTTT; clone_size: .; cdr3_length: 15; d_call: TRBD1; v_call: TRBV4-3; j_call: TRBJ2-3
cdr3_aa: CASSLMGGAGNQPQHF; cdr3_nt: TGTGCCAGCAGCTTGATGGGGGGCGCGGGCAATCAGCCCCAGCATTTT; clone_size: .; cdr3_length: 16; d_call: .; v_call: TRBV5-5; j_call: TRBJ1-5
cdr3_aa: CAIRGTSGSTDTQYF; cdr3_nt: TGTGCCATCCGAGGGACTAGCGGTAGCACAGATACGCAGTATTTT; clone_size: few; cdr3_length: 15; d_call: TRBD2; v_call: TRBV10-3; j_call: TRBJ2-3
cdr3_aa: CASSDPQVPPQHF; cdr3_nt: TGTGCCAGCAGTGACCCACAGGTTCCGCCCCAGCATTTT; clone_size: .; cdr3_length: 13; d_call: .; v_call: TRBV6-1; j_call: TRBJ1-5
cdr3_aa: CSVAGYSYNEQFF; cdr3_nt: TGCAGCGTTGCAGGGTACTCCTACAATGAGCAGTTCTTC; clone_size: once; cdr3_length: 13; d_call: .; v_call: TRBV29-1; j_call: TRBJ2-1
cdr3_aa: CASSNNRGYGGYTF; cdr3_nt: TGTGCCAGCAGCAATAACAGGGGGTATGGTGGCTACACCTTC; clone_size: few; cdr3_length: 14; d_call: .; v_call: TRBV21-1; j_call: TRBJ1-2
cdr3_aa: CASSQEEGQGAGEQFF; cdr3_nt: TGTGCCAGCAGCCAAGAAGAAGGACAGGGGGCGGGTGAGCAGTTCTTC; clone_size: .; cdr3_length: 16; d_call: TRBD1; v_call: TRBV4-2; j_call: TRBJ2-1
cdr3_aa: CSVGGGVADTQYF; cdr3_nt: TGCAGCGTTGGAGGGGGAGTAGCAGATACGCAGTATTTT; clone_size: .; cdr3_length: 13; d_call: .; v_call: TRBV29-1; j_call: TRBJ2-3
cdr3_aa: CASSRGAELTGYNEQFF; cdr3_nt: TGTGCCAGCAGCCGGGGCGCGGAACTAACTGGCTACAATGAGCAGTTCTTC; clone_size: .; cdr3_length: 17; d_call: .; v_call: TRBV14; j_call: TRBJ2-1
cdr3_aa: CASSYRDRGHYSNQPQHF; cdr3_nt: TGTGCCAGCAGCTACCGGGACAGGGGCCATTATAGCAATCAGCCCCAGCATTTT; clone_size: .; cdr3_length: 18; d_call: TRBD1; v_call: TRBV11-2; j_call: TRBJ1-5
cdr3_aa: CASSRPGALEQFF; cdr3_nt: TGTGCCAGCAGCCGACCGGGGGCCTTGGAGCAGTTCTTC; clone_size: .; cdr3_length: 13; d_call: .; v_call: TRBV7-2; j_call: TRBJ2-1
cdr3_aa: CASSTGQGEGGELFF; cdr3_nt: TGTGCCAGCAGTACCGGACAGGGGGAGGGCGGGGAGCTGTTTTTT; clone_size: .; cdr3_length: 15; d_call: TRBD1; v_call: TRBV28; j_call: TRBJ2-2
cdr3_aa: CASSPLGGVKETQYF; cdr3_nt: TGTGCCAGCAGCCCCCTAGGGGGAGTGAAGGAGACCCAGTACTTC; clone_size: .; cdr3_length: 15; d_call: .; v_call: TRBV7-3; j_call: TRBJ2-5
cdr3_aa: CAWSRGVDTQYF; cdr3_nt: TGTGCCTGGTCCAGGGGGGTTGATACGCAGTATTTT; clone_size: few; cdr3_length: 12; d_call: .; v_call: TRBV30; j_call: TRBJ2-3
cdr3_aa: CASSPAAGEQFF; cdr3_nt: TGTGCCAGCTCACCCGCGGCAGGTGAGCAGTTCTTC; clone_size: few; cdr3_length: 12; d_call: .; v_call: TRBV18; j_call: TRBJ2-1
cdr3_aa: CASSPWVDPGLATYEQYF; cdr3_nt: TGTGCCAGTAGTCCCTGGGTTGATCCGGGACTAGCAACCTACGAGCAGTACTTC; clone_size: .; cdr3_length: 18; d_call: TRBD2; v_call: TRBV19; j_call: TRBJ2-7
cdr3_aa: CASSPWGQGSQPQHF; cdr3_nt: TGCGCCAGCAGCCCGTGGGGACAGGGAAGTCAGCCCCAGCATTTT; clone_size: .; cdr3_length: 15; d_call: TRBD1; v_call: TRBV4-1; j_call: TRBJ1-5
cdr3_aa: CATSTGQFDTDTQYF; cdr3_nt: TGTGCCACCAGCACGGGACAGTTTGACACAGATACGCAGTATTTT; clone_size: .; cdr3_length: 15; d_call: TRBD1; v_call: TRBV15; j_call: TRBJ2-3
cdr3_aa: CASSPSQSRLAGDEQYF; cdr3_nt: TGTGCCAGCTCACCAAGTCAGTCGAGACTAGCGGGAGACGAGCAGTACTTC; clone_size: once; cdr3_length: 17; d_call: TRBD2; v_call: TRBV18; j_call: TRBJ2-7
cdr3_aa: CASSPGWGNQPQHF; cdr3_nt: TGTGCCAGCAGCCCGGGATGGGGCAATCAGCCCCAGCATTTT; clone_size: few; cdr3_length: 14; d_call: .; v_call: TRBV9; j_call: TRBJ1-5
cdr3_aa: CASSQVGRGRTATRETQYF; cdr3_nt: TGCGCCAGCAGCCAAGTCGGGCGAGGGAGAACAGCTACGCGGGAGACCCAGTACTTC; clone_size: .; cdr3_length: 19; d_call: .; v_call: TRBV4-1; j_call: TRBJ2-5